The 14 T cell receptor beta chains listed next were all sequenced from one sample in a study of blood T cell repertoires in COVID-19. Repertoires were generated with immunoSEQ multiplex PCR, while TCRdb's copy carries only in-frame clones and drops some. The repertoire holds 97,000 or so clones, with approximately 79% as singletons. The sequencing input was peripheral blood. These receptors originate from an elderly woman with active or convalescent COVID-19.

This chain links TRBV4-2 with TRBJ2-2; 10 bases are a match to TRBD2. J lost 4 bases, V lost 6 bases, and 11 bases had no gene match. The CDR3 totals 17 residues. CDR1 is LGHNA, CDR2 YNFKEQ, per germline. The CDR3 spells CASSGTTSGTSTGELFF. CDR3 nucleotides: TGTGCCAGCAGTGGAACCACTAGCGGGACGAGCACCGGGGAGCTGTTTTTT.

J is TRBJ2-1 and V is TRBV24-1, with D uncertain. Germline V gives CDR1 KGHDR, CDR2 SFDVKD. The CDR3 covers 15 residues. V lost 3 bases to trimming and J lost 3 bases, with 11 bases between them. For the CDR3, the DNA is TGTGCCACCAGTGATCCCGCCAAACACTACAATGAGCAGTTCTTC. Protein: CATSDPAKHYNEQFF.

Comment on this clone: The junction does not match germline at one end; this may be a read error. The rearrangement links TRBV5-1 to TRBJ2-6; D gene ambiguous. This CDR3 spans 15 amino acids. Germline assignment: CDR1 SGHRS and CDR2 YFSETQ. As DNA, the CDR3 is TGTGCCAGCAGCTTGCGTCCCTCTGGGGCCAACGTCCTGACTTTC. Protein product: CASSLRPSGANVLTF. Combining the CDR3 with reference TRBV5-1 and TRBJ2-6 gives the whole variable domain KAGVTQTPRYLIKTRGQQVTLSCSPISGHRSVSWYQQTPGQGLQFLFEYFSETQRNKGNFPGRFSGRQFSNSRSEMNVSTLELGDSALYLCASSLRPSGANVLTFGAGSRLTVL.

V gene TRBV19 combines with J gene TRBJ1-2, with 10 bases lining up with TRBD1. CDR3 length equals 13 residues. V gave up 6 bases and J gave up 9 bases; unmatched junction bases: 7. Germline V lookup: CDR1 LNHDA, CDR2 SQIVND (reference sequence). Here the CDR3 DNA reads TGTGCCAGTAGGGGGACAGGGGAAGATAGCTACACCTTC. Protein product: CASRGTGEDSYTF.

This rearrangement joins TRBV6-1 to TRBJ2-1, with D possibly matching TRBD1 (6 bases). The CDR3 has 11 residues. The ends were cut back, 2 bases at V and 12 bases at J, with 8 bases in the middle. Germline values: CDR1 MNHNS, CDR2 SASEGT. DNA of the CDR3: TGTGCCAGCAGTGAAACAGGGCGGCAGTTCTTC. It is translated as CASSETGRQFF.

The chain couples TRBV27 to TRBJ2-7; 7 bases fit TRBD1. V lost 7 bases and J lost 5; bases outside the gene matches: 14. Germline V gene sequence: CDR1 MNHEY, CDR2 SMNVEV (reference sequence). The CDR3 runs 15 residues. The chain's CDR3 is CASTSHSNRGNEQYF. The CDR3 DNA is TGTGCCAGCACTTCCCATTCCAACAGGGGAAACGAGCAGTACTTC.

V is TRBV7-3 and J is TRBJ2-1, with 14 positions matching TRBD2. From germline, CDR1 is SGHTA and CDR2 FQGTGA. This CDR3 has 16 residues. V gave up 2 bases and J gave up 8 bases; unmatched junction bases: 5. The CDR3 reads CASSLEGTSGSYEQFF. The DNA of the CDR3 is TGTGCCAGCAGCTTAGAGGGGACTAGCGGGAGCTATGAGCAGTTCTTC.

The chain couples TRBV7-9 to TRBJ2-5; no clear D. Germline loops: CDR1 SEHNR, CDR2 FQNEAQ (reference sequence). V lost 0 bases and J 5 bases, leaving 7 bases between the germline ends. This CDR3 spans 13 amino acids. Written as DNA, the CDR3 is TGTGCCAGCAGCTTAGCGGTACGGGAGACCCAGTACTTC. Translation: CASSLAVRETQYF.

Only one count was recorded for this clone. V is TRBV4-1 and J is TRBJ2-3; TRBD2 agrees at 12 bases. Trimming at V came to 1 base and at J to 6 bases, leaving 11 bases not matched to a gene. This CDR3 has 18 residues. CDR1 is MGHRA and CDR2 is YSYEKL in the germline V gene. CDR3 sequence (DNA): TGCGCCAGCAGCCAAGTGGTGACTAGCGGGAGAAGGTGGGATACGCAGTATTTT. It codes for CASSQVVTSGRRWDTQYF.

This chain connects TRBV6-2 or TRBV6-3 to TRBJ2-7; 7 nucleotides line up with TRBD2. The CDR3 is made up of 15 amino acids. Germline CDR1 is MNHEY and CDR2 is SVGEGT. J lost 5 bases, V lost 3 bases, and 10 bases had no gene match. The CDR3 DNA reads as TGTGCCAGCAGTTATGGCGGCGGGAGTGGCGACGAGCAGTACTTC. Its translation: CASSYGGGSGDEQYF.

This clone showed up just once. The chain has TRBV7-9 and TRBJ1-4; no firm D call. CDR1 and CDR2 (germline): SEHNR, FQNEAQ (reference sequence). The V end lost 2 bases, the J end lost 4 bases, and 8 bases lay between the germline ends. This CDR3 is built from 14 residues. In nucleotides, the CDR3 is TGTGCCAGCAGCTTAATGGGCAGTAATGAAAAACTGTTTTTT. This codes for CASSLMGSNEKLFF.

The table lists this clone with a count of one. The rearrangement uses TRBV11-1 and TRBJ1-3; D unclear. Trimming removed 4 bases at V and 8 bases at J, with 15 bases between. Per germline, CDR1 SGHAT and CDR2 FQDESV (reference sequence). This CDR3 is 14 amino acids long. CDR3 sequence reads: CASSSSGAFDTIYF. The CDR3 coding sequence is TGTGCCAGCAGCTCTTCCGGAGCCTTTGACACCATATATTTT. The full variable domain, its missing parts supplied by reference TRBV11-1 and TRBJ1-3, is EAEVAQSPRYKITEKSQAVAFWCDPISGHATLYWYRQILGQGPELLVQFQDESVVDDSQLPKDRFSAERLKGVDSTLKIQPAELGDSAMYLCASSSSGAFDTIYFGEGSWLTVV.

This CDR3 reads CASSLEGGFTDTQYF. The CDR3 bases are TGTGCCAGCAGCTTGGAGGGGGGGTTCACAGATACGCAGTATTTT. This rearrangement joins TRBV5-6 to TRBJ2-3; possibly TRBD2 for D (7 bases). CDR3 size: 15 residues. Trimming took 0 bases from V and 2 from J, leaving 10 bases between them. Germline assignment: CDR1 SGHDT and CDR2 YYEEEE.

The gene calls are TRBV6-5 and TRBJ1-1; tentative D call: TRBD1 (5 bases). Germline CDR1 is MNHEY and CDR2 is SVGAGI. Trimming removed 2 bases from V and 1 base from J, with 8 bases in between. The length of the CDR3 is 14 residues. DNA for the CDR3: TGTGCCAGCAGTTACCGGGGGGAGAACACTGAAGCTTTCTTT. Amino acid sequence: CASSYRGENTEAFF.